The 16 T cell receptor beta chains reported below all come from one sample, sequenced in a study of cytomegalovirus exposure and HLA in healthy donors. The PCR used 60 Vbeta and 13 Jbeta primers. This table comes from immunoSEQ multiplex PCR, and its TCRdb copy is limited to in-frame clones, with some not included. The sample lists 100,000 to 120,000 clones; 67% were seen once. Sequencing input: PBMCs. Receptors originate from a man aged 18 to 30 in good health and CMV-seropositive.

This clone came up once. The chain employs TRBV7-9 and TRBJ2-3, with TRBD2 identical over 12 bases. Looked up from germline, CDR1 is SEHNR and CDR2 is FQNEAQ (reference sequence). This CDR3 spans 18 amino acids. The J segment lost 3 bases and the V segment lost 0 bases, leaving 7 bases of the junction unmatched. CDR3 nucleotide sequence: TGTGCCAGCAGCTTAGCGGTGACTAGCGGGGGTAGAACAGATACGCAGTATTTT. Its translation is CASSLAVTSGGRTDTQYF.

This clone was picked up a small number of times. The chain links TRBV19 to TRBJ2-2, with a weak D call TRBD1 (7 bases). The CDR3 runs to 14 residues. The ends were cut back, 5 bases at V and 4 bases at J, with 11 bases in the middle. Germline-derived CDR1 and CDR2 are LNHDA and SQIVND (reference sequence). The CDR3 bases are TGTGCCAGTAGTTACAGGGGAGGCACCGGGGAGCTGTTTTTT. Its translation is CASSYRGGTGELFF.

V and J are TRBV14 and TRBJ1-2; tentative D call: TRBD1 (5 bases). V was pared by 1 base and J by 6 bases, with 9 bases between. This CDR3 is 13 amino acids long. In germline, CDR1 is SGHDN, CDR2 FVKESK. DNA of the CDR3: TGTGCCAGCAGCCAAGTTGGGGGGAATGGCTACACCTTC. Protein sequence: CASSQVGGNGYTF.

The chain is built from TRBV2 and TRBJ1-4, with a weak D call TRBD1 (6 bases). CDR1 and CDR2 (germline): SNHLY, FYNNEI. This CDR3 spans 15 amino acids. V was clipped by 5 bases and J by 5 bases, with 15 bases between them. The CDR3 nucleotides are TGTGCCAGCAGTTTAAAACAGGGTAGAAATGAAAAACTGTTTTTT. Translating gives CASSLKQGRNEKLFF.

The chain uses TRBV28 and TRBJ1-5, with TRBD1 matching 9 bases. Germline-derived CDR1 and CDR2 are MDHEN and SYDVKM. After removal of 4 bases from V and 9 bases from J, the junction contained 7 bases not matched to a gene. The CDR3 extends over 14 amino acids. This CDR3 is CASSWHRGPGPQHF. The CDR3, as DNA: TGTGCCAGCAGTTGGCACAGGGGGCCAGGGCCCCAGCATTTT.

The sample holds a few counts of this clone. The chain has TRBV6-6 and TRBJ1-4; D is perhaps TRBD1 (5 bases). The CDR3 is made up of 15 amino acids. Trimming took off 7 bases at V and 8 bases at J, with 20 bases between the two ends. Germline V lookup: CDR1 MNHNY, CDR2 SVGAGI (reference sequence). CDR3 sequence reads: CASNWADPPGEKLFF. The DNA of the CDR3 is TGTGCCAGCAACTGGGCAGACCCACCAGGGGAAAAACTGTTTTTT.

The rearrangement uses TRBV6-5 and TRBJ2-2; TRBD2 matches 12 bases. The CDR3 runs 15 residues. After removal of 3 bases from V and 9 bases from J, the junction contained 5 bases not matched to a gene. Germline V lookup: CDR1 MNHEY, CDR2 SVGAGI. Here the CDR3 DNA reads TGTGCCAGCAGTTATGAACTAGCGGGGGGTCGGGAGCTGTTTTTT. It specifies CASSYELAGGRELFF.

The chain recombines TRBV5-1 with TRBJ2-5; TRBD2 is a possible D gene (6 bases). The length of the CDR3 is 15 residues. The ends were cut back, 1 base at V and 3 bases at J, with 13 bases in the middle. Looked up from germline, CDR1 is SGHRS and CDR2 is YFSETQ. The CDR3 bases are TGCGCCAGCAGCTTGCGGAGGGGCGCGGAAGAGACCCAGTACTTC. Translation gives CASSLRRGAEETQYF.

In this sample, this clone turned up a few times. The chain couples TRBV11-2 to TRBJ2-7, with TRBD1 matching over 10 bases. The CDR3 length is 17 residues. Germline V CDR1 and CDR2: SGHAT, FQNNGV. Trimming cost V 1 base and J 0 bases; bases outside gene matches: 6. DNA of the CDR3: TGTGCCAGCAGCTTAGGGACAGGGGGTTATCGCTCCTACGAGCAGTACGTC. It encodes CASSLGTGGYRSYEQYV.

This chain connects TRBV7-9 to TRBJ2-5; tentatively, D is TRBD2 (6 bases). The CDR3 sequence is 15 residues long. V shed 0 bases and J shed 0 bases, with 8 bases lying between them. Germline V lookup: CDR1 SEHNR, CDR2 FQNEAQ (reference sequence). The CDR3 DNA follows: TGTGCCAGCAGCTTAGCGGGGGGTGACCAAGAGACCCAGTACTTC. The encoded protein is CASSLAGGDQETQYF.

The chain carries TRBV10-2 and TRBJ2-3; the D gene is possibly TRBD1 (5 bases). V was cut by 9 bases and J by 1 base, with 17 bases left in between. CDR1 and CDR2 from the germline V gene are WSHSY and SAAADI. CDR3 length: 15 amino acids. The CDR3 nucleotides read TGCGCCAGTGGTGATTCGGACATCCGCACAGATACGCAGTATTTT. Translation gives CASGDSDIRTDTQYF.

The chain uses TRBV23-1 and TRBJ1-4; maybe TRBD1 (5 bases). TRBV23-1 is given ORF status, its function remaining uncertain. Trimming cost V 7 bases and J 5 bases, with 17 bases left between them. This CDR3 region has 15 residues. The CDR3 loop reads CASTAIRVVNEKLFF. The CDR3 DNA reads TGCGCCAGCACCGCTATCAGGGTCGTCAATGAAAAACTGTTTTTT.

The chain has TRBV5-6 and TRBJ1-5; D gene ambiguous. The CDR3 extends over 17 amino acids. The germline V and J ends were trimmed by 2 bases and 5 bases, with 20 bases remaining between them. Germline V gene lookup returns CDR1 SGHDT and CDR2 YYEEEE. As DNA, the CDR3 is TGTGCCAGCAGCTTAACGAGGGAGAAGATCTCGGATCAGCCCCAGCATTTT. Protein: CASSLTREKISDQPQHF.

The V call is TRBV6-1, the J call TRBJ1-3, with D maybe TRBD1 (6 bases). CDR3 length: 16 amino acids. Germline V gives CDR1 MNHNS, CDR2 SASEGT. Trimming stripped 2 bases from V and 2 bases from J, with 13 bases between. For the CDR3, the DNA is TGTGCCAGCAGTGAATTAGGTCCAGGGGCTGGAAACACCATATATTTT. Protein sequence: CASSELGPGAGNTIYF.

The chain is built from TRBV5-1 and TRBJ1-6; D remains ambiguous. V lost 0 bases, J lost 6 bases, and 10 bases lay in between. CDR1 is SGHRS and CDR2 is YFSETQ in the germline V gene. There are 15 residues in the CDR3. The CDR3 spells CASSLGIGANSPLHF. The CDR3 DNA reads TGCGCCAGCAGCTTGGGGATCGGAGCTAATTCACCCCTCCACTTT.

CDR3 in amino acids: CASSEGTRGGLSEQFF. Here the CDR3 DNA reads TGTGCCAGCAGTGAAGGGACGAGGGGGGGCCTTAGCGAGCAGTTCTTC. The rearrangement joins TRBV6-4 to TRBJ2-1; maybe TRBD2 (7 bases). V dropped 3 bases and J dropped 10 bases, with 22 bases sitting between them. The CDR3 totals 16 residues. CDR1 MRHNA and CDR2 SNTAGT come from the germline V gene.